This TCR beta chain was captured by sequencing in a study of blood T cell repertoires in COVID-19. Study background: Acute and convalescent COVID-19 samples came from the United States, Italy and Spain. Nucleic acid was either cDNA or gDNA, and it came from T cells, B-cell-depleted T cells, or PBMCs.

Authors' methods: Nucleated cell number was recorded as an estimate derived from reference gene primer amplification. This table comes from immunoSEQ multiplex PCR, and its TCRdb copy is limited to in-frame clones, with some not included. The V and J calls and clone size come from that table; D and trimming were worked out from the DNA. Counted here are over 200,000 clones, about four fifths occurring once; the ten biggest clones make up 2% to 3%. This receptor was taken from a woman aged 40 to 50 with active or convalescent COVID-19. The sample consisted of peripheral blood.

CDR3 bases: TGTGCCAGCAGCTTAGCGCCTCCATCGGCGGGGCCCCAGCATTTT. As protein: CASSLAPPSAGPQHF. This rearrangement joins TRBV7-2 to TRBJ1-5, with unresolved D. Germline loops: CDR1 SGHTA, CDR2 FQGNSA. CDR3 length: 15 residues. V lost 0 bases and J 9 bases, leaving 15 bases between the germline ends.